Listed here is a single TCR beta chain. What it binds is unknown. The germline V gene encodes CDR1 MGHRA and CDR2 YSYEKL. Trimming pared 1 base from V and 0 bases from J, leaving 11 bases between. The CDR3 consists of 16 residues. This entry is derived from a study of T cell responses to AZD1222 COVID-19 vaccine. General study points: It was only after the peak T cell response that any repertoires were sampled. CD4 TCRs linked to vaccination spanned spike, dominating at 160-218 and 743-854.

The data were produced by immunoSEQ multiplex PCR, yet TCRdb's version contains in-frame clones alone and is incomplete. The sample shows about 150,000 clones, approximately 86% of them seen only once. The clonotype comes from an adult who had recovered from COVID-19. The specimen comprised peripheral blood, sampled after recovery from COVID-19. V is TRBV4-1 and J is TRBJ2-3; tentative D call: TRBD1 (5 bases). CDR3 bases: TGCGCCAGCAGCCAAGGGGGCGGAGCTAGCACAGATACGCAGTATTTT. Encoded protein: CASSQGGGASTDTQYF.